This TCR beta chain was found in a study of human T cells and chemical hapten exposure. In the study overall: An area of 2 cm by 2 cm on upper inner arm skin received 2% DPC for sensitization. Overall study results and limits: Relative to control repertoires, expanded TCRs gave rise to significantly more large CDR3 similarity clusters.

This CDR3 is built from 15 residues. Trimming cost V 7 bases and J 6 bases; bases outside gene matches: 6. Sample time point: pre-sensitization, week 0. As for treatment: therapeutic diphenylcyclopropenone sensitization with weekly scalp DPC. Blood sampling preceded each patch test application. From the RACE reads, TCRdb called clonotypes with MiXCR, one entry per CDR3 protein. The sample holds 50,000 to 70,000 distinct CDR3 sequences; approximately 9.9% are singletons and the top ten take approximately 9.9%. Concerning this clonotype itself: Its antigen is unidentified.

Here the sequenced sample was whole blood, taken in connection with sensitization to the hapten diphenylcyclopropenone (DPC). The clonotype comes from a man aged 35-49 years with alopecia areata. Some clones in this sample may be carry-over from other donors' samples. The chain has TRBV12-3 or TRBV12-4 and TRBJ2-3; 14 positions match TRBD2. This chain's CDR3 is CASNLRTSGRDTQYF. CDR3 coding DNA: TGTGCCAGCAATCTCCGGACTAGCGGGAGGGATACGCAGTATTTT.